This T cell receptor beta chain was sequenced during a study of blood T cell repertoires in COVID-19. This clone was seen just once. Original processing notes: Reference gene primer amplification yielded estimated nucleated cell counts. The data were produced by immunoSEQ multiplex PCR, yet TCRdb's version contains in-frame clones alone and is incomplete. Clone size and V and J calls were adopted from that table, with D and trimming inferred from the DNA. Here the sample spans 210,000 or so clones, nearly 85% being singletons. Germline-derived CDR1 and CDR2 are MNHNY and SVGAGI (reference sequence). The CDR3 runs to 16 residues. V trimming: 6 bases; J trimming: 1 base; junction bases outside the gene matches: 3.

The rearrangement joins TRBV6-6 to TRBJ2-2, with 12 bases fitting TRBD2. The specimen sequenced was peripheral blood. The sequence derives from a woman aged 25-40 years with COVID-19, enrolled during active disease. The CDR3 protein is CASRGLAGMNTGELFF. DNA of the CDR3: TGTGCCAGCAGGGGACTAGCGGGTATGAACACCGGGGAGCTGTTTTTT.